This entry lists 28 T cell receptor beta chains sequenced from one sample in a study of T cell responses to AZD1222 COVID-19 vaccine. Repertoires were generated with immunoSEQ multiplex PCR, while TCRdb's copy carries only in-frame clones and drops some. This sample has fewer than 120,000 clones, with about four fifths found just once. Sample: peripheral blood, taken on day 0 of AZD1222 vaccination. The origin of the receptors is an adult in good health.

The chain employs TRBV28 and TRBJ2-7; D is perhaps TRBD2 (5 bases). With 6 bases removed from V and 4 bases from J, the gap between germline ends came to 13 bases. The CDR3 totals 13 residues. Per the germline V gene, CDR1 is MDHEN and CDR2 is SYDVKM. CDR3 in amino acids: CASRKHGNYEQYF. The CDR3 DNA is TGTGCCAGCAGAAAACACGGGAATTACGAGCAGTACTTC.

This clone appeared a few times. The chain couples TRBV29-1 to TRBJ1-1; 7 nucleotides agree with TRBD1. Trimming removed 7 bases from V and 7 bases from J; junction bases left unmatched: 6. Germline V CDR1 and CDR2: SQVTM, ANQGSEA. The CDR3 length is 11 residues. The CDR3, as DNA: TGCAGCGCCCAGGACAGGCTTGAAGCTTTCTTT. Translated, it gives CSAQDRLEAFF.

This clone was seen once. The chain recombines TRBV7-2 with TRBJ2-4; D may be TRBD2 (5 bases). Trimming removed 1 base from V and 7 bases from J, with 14 bases in between. The length of the CDR3 is 15 residues. CDR1 SGHTA and CDR2 FQGNSA come from the germline V gene. CDR3 protein: CASSLEASGGNIQYF. The CDR3 DNA follows: TGTGCCAGCAGCTTAGAGGCCTCGGGCGGGAACATTCAGTACTTC.

The V call is TRBV7-2, the J call TRBJ2-1, with D possibly TRBD1 on 5 matching bases. This CDR3 region has 16 residues. V was cut by 4 bases and J by 6 bases, with 19 bases left in between. In germline, CDR1 is SGHTA, CDR2 FQGNSA. The CDR3 DNA sequence: TGTGCCAGCAGCTCTCAGGGCCCTTCTTACTCCAATGAGCAGTTCTTC. Translating it yields CASSSQGPSYSNEQFF.

This clone was detected a few times. The chain is built from TRBV28 and TRBJ1-1, with D unresolved. The CDR3 runs to 13 residues. Germline V gives CDR1 MDHEN, CDR2 SYDVKM. V was trimmed by 5 bases and J by 7 bases, leaving 14 bases between them. As DNA, the CDR3 is TGTGCCAGCAGTCCCAGCCGACACTTTGAAGCTTTCTTT. It translates to CASSPSRHFEAFF. The whole variable domain, remainder taken from reference TRBV28 and TRBJ1-1, is DVKVTQSSRYLVKRTGEKVFLECVQDMDHENMFWYRQDPGLGLRLIYFSYDVKMKEKGDIPEGYSVSREKKERFSLILESASTNQTSMYLCASSPSRHFEAFFGQGTRLTVV.

The chain combines TRBV6-5 with TRBJ1-5; tentative D call: TRBD1 (6 bases). V shed 6 bases and J shed 6 bases, with 18 bases lying between them. This CDR3 is built from 15 residues. Germline loops: CDR1 MNHEY, CDR2 SVGAGI. In nucleotides, the CDR3 is TGTGCCAGCAGAGTGATCACAGGGAACGGTCAGCCCCAGCATTTT. Residues: CASRVITGNGQPQHF.

This clone was seen once. The rearrangement links TRBV28 to TRBJ2-4; perhaps D is TRBD1 or TRBD2 (6 bases each). V dropped 7 bases and J dropped 5 bases, with 15 bases sitting between them. The CDR3 runs 14 residues. Germline V lookup: CDR1 MDHEN, CDR2 SYDVKM. The CDR3 region is CASTPAGGENIQYF. The CDR3 DNA reads TGTGCCAGCACCCCAGCCGGGGGCGAAAACATTCAGTACTTC.

The J gene is TRBJ2-7, the V gene TRBV5-6; 9 bases align to TRBD2. Trimming cost V 4 bases and J 4 bases; bases outside gene matches: 9. The CDR3 loop spans 15 amino acids. Germline V gene data show CDR1 as SGHDT and CDR2 as YYEEEE. The CDR3 loop reads CASSPTAGGRYEQYF. The CDR3 nucleotides are TGTGCCAGCAGCCCCACTGCGGGAGGGAGGTACGAGCAGTACTTC.

The V call is TRBV6-2 or TRBV6-3, the J call TRBJ1-2; D call uncertain. The germline V and J ends were trimmed by 0 bases and 0 bases, with 14 bases remaining between them. The germline CDR1 and CDR2 sequences are MNHEY and SVGEGT. The CDR3 loop spans 17 amino acids. CDR3 bases: TGTGCCAGCAGTTACTCGAAAATGGGGAGAGCTAACTATGGCTACACCTTC. This codes for CASSYSKMGRANYGYTF.

This chain connects TRBV6-5 to TRBJ2-7; possible D gene TRBD1, 6 bases. The ends were cut back, 5 bases at V and 7 bases at J, with 21 bases in the middle. The CDR3 spans 15 residues. The germline V gene has CDR1 MNHEY and CDR2 SVGAGI. The CDR3 DNA is TGTGCCAGCAGTCCGCGATTGCAGGGGAAATCTGAGCAGTACTTC. Its translation is CASSPRLQGKSEQYF.

CDR3 DNA: TGTGCCAGCAGCGGGACTAGCGGCACCGGGGAGCTGTTTTTT. Protein product: CASSGTSGTGELFF. V gene TRBV7-2 combines with J gene TRBJ2-2, with 11 positions matching TRBD2. V was clipped by 5 bases and J by 4 bases; unmatched bases: 0. Germline V lookup: CDR1 SGHTA, CDR2 FQGNSA. The CDR3 consists of 14 residues.

This rearrangement joins TRBV27 to TRBJ1-5, with D unclear. From germline, CDR1 is MNHEY and CDR2 SMNVEV (reference sequence). This CDR3 spans 13 amino acids. V was trimmed by 3 bases and J by 7 bases, leaving 10 bases between them. CDR3 residues: CASSFGHFQPQHF. The CDR3 bases are TGTGCCAGCAGTTTTGGGCATTTCCAGCCCCAGCATTTT.

V usage is TRBV2 and J usage is TRBJ1-2; TRBD1 might be the D (6 bases). V gave up 6 bases and J gave up 2 bases, with 16 bases separating them. Germline V gene sequence: CDR1 SNHLY, CDR2 FYNNEI. The CDR3 spans 15 residues. The chain's CDR3 is CASRERGQNNYGYTF. In DNA, the CDR3 is TGTGCCAGCAGGGAGAGAGGACAGAACAACTATGGCTACACCTTC.

The table lists this clone with a few counts. The chain combines TRBV23-1 with TRBJ2-7, with D tentatively TRBD2 (5 bases). TRBV23-1 is an ORF, and what it does is uncertain. The CDR3 loop spans 14 amino acids. The germline V and J ends were trimmed by 6 bases and 6 bases, with 18 bases remaining between them. The CDR3 DNA is TGCGCCAGCAGCGATGAGGGATGTCCTCGCGAGCAGTACTTC. This codes for CASSDEGCPREQYF.

The rearrangement links TRBV11-3 to TRBJ2-3; D remains ambiguous. This CDR3 spans 13 amino acids. The germline gives CDR1 SGHNT, CDR2 YENEEA. V was cut by 4 bases and J by 5 bases, with 10 bases left in between. In nucleotides, the CDR3 is TGTGCCAGCAGCTCTGGGCCGGAAGATACGCAGTATTTT. Translated: CASSSGPEDTQYF.

The V call is TRBV7-6, the J call TRBJ2-1; the D is unclear. V shed 0 bases and J shed 0 bases, with 12 bases lying between them. Looked up from germline, CDR1 is SGHVS and CDR2 is FNYEAQ. The CDR3 consists of 17 residues. The CDR3 loop is CASSLAAGPSSYNEQFF. The CDR3 DNA follows: TGTGCCAGCAGCTTAGCAGCCGGCCCAAGCTCCTACAATGAGCAGTTCTTC.

This clone was counted a single time. The V call is TRBV19, the J call TRBJ1-5, with 8 bases fitting TRBD1. The CDR3 loop spans 16 amino acids. Germline V gene sequence: CDR1 LNHDA, CDR2 SQIVND (reference sequence). The junction had 7 bases not matched to a gene; V was cut back by 6 bases and J by 0 bases. The CDR3 DNA reads as TGTGCCAGTAGAATACAGGGGGTTTATAGCAATCAGCCCCAGCATTTT. Translating it yields CASRIQGVYSNQPQHF.

The V gene is TRBV25-1, the J gene TRBJ2-5; TRBD1 is a possible D gene (6 bases). V shed 8 bases and J shed 3 bases, with 19 bases lying between them. CDR3 size: 15 residues. CDR1 and CDR2 (germline): MGHDK, SYGVNS. Written as DNA, the CDR3 is TGTGCCAGCTCGACTTCACAGGACAGAAAAGAGACCCAGTACTTC. Protein: CASSTSQDRKETQYF.

CDR3 sequence reads: CASSQGASSNEKLFF. The CDR3 coding sequence is TGCGCCAGCAGCCAAGGAGCTTCTTCTAATGAAAAACTGTTTTTT. The V call is TRBV4-1, the J call TRBJ1-4; D gene ambiguous. Deletions cut 1 base from V and 3 bases from J, with 9 bases between. Germline V gene lookup returns CDR1 MGHRA and CDR2 YSYEKL. The CDR3 runs 15 residues.

The DNA of the CDR3 is TGTGCCTGGAGTGTATTTCGGTCAGGGGACTCTGGAAACACCATATATTTT. Amino acids: CAWSVFRSGDSGNTIYF. The rearrangement joins TRBV30 to TRBJ1-3; a weak D match, TRBD1 (6 bases). V lost 0 bases, J lost 0 bases, and 15 bases lay in between. This CDR3 is built from 17 residues. Germline CDR1 is GTSNPN and CDR2 is SVGIG (reference sequence).

The J gene is TRBJ1-6, the V gene TRBV10-3, with TRBD1 matching over 7 bases. The V gene end was trimmed by 2 bases and the J gene end by 12 bases; junction bases not matched to a gene: 13. CDR3 size: 16 residues. CDR1 is ENHRY and CDR2 is SYGVKD in the germline V gene. CDR3 sequence (DNA): TGTGCCATCAGTGAGACGGCGGACAGGTCCTTGGGACCCCTCCACTTT. Translation gives CAISETADRSLGPLHF.

The rearrangement links TRBV6-5 to TRBJ1-2; 7 nucleotides align to TRBD1. Losses at the gene ends were 4 bases for V and 1 base for J; bases not matched to a gene: 9. The CDR3 spans 16 residues. Germline assignment: CDR1 MNHEY and CDR2 SVGAGI. CDR3 in DNA: TGTGCCAGCAGTTTGTCCGGGACAGCTGGTAACTATGGCTACACCTTC. Amino acids: CASSLSGTAGNYGYTF.

The rearrangement uses TRBV28 and TRBJ1-6; the D gene is possibly TRBD1 (5 bases). CDR3 length equals 14 residues. Between the trimmed V and J ends, which lost 2 bases and 9 bases, there was a span of 11 bases. Germline V gives CDR1 MDHEN, CDR2 SYDVKM. CDR3 region: CASSLGGISSPLHF. CDR3 DNA: TGTGCCAGCAGTTTAGGGGGTATTTCTTCACCCCTCCACTTT.

V and J are TRBV28 and TRBJ1-1, with TRBD1 matching over 11 bases. The CDR3 contains 16 residues. The germline V gene has CDR1 MDHEN and CDR2 SYDVKM. Germline trimming cut 6 bases from V and 3 bases from J; bases unmatched to any gene: 9. CDR3 in amino acids: CASRRDRGAGDTEAFF. The CDR3 region has the DNA TGTGCCAGCAGAAGGGACAGGGGGGCGGGGGACACTGAAGCTTTCTTT.

The chain is built from TRBV11-2 and TRBJ2-5; TRBD2 might be the D (6 bases). Germline CDR1 and CDR2: SGHAT and FQNNGV. V was shortened by 5 bases and J by 5 bases, with 15 bases between the two germline ends. This CDR3 has 14 residues. This CDR3 is CASSVSRGWETQYF. Written as DNA, the CDR3 is TGTGCCAGCAGCGTATCCCGGGGGTGGGAGACCCAGTACTTC.

The chain employs TRBV7-3 and TRBJ1-1, with D unclear. The CDR3 sequence is 13 residues long. V was shortened by 6 bases and J by 0 bases, with 8 bases between the two germline ends. Germline V gene sequence: CDR1 SGHTA, CDR2 FQGTGA. CDR3 coding DNA: TGTGCCAGCAGATTATGGGTGAACACTGAAGCTTTCTTT. Translated, it gives CASRLWVNTEAFF.

This chain connects TRBV28 to TRBJ2-2; D tentatively reads TRBD1 or TRBD2 (5 bases each). Germline assignment: CDR1 MDHEN and CDR2 SYDVKM. This CDR3 spans 18 amino acids. V lost 3 bases and J lost 0, with 17 bases in between. The CDR3 DNA reads as TGTGCCAGCAGTTTGGGGACGAGTTTCCAAGCGAACACCGGGGAGCTGTTTTTT. Protein: CASSLGTSFQANTGELFF.

The chain links TRBV12-5 to TRBJ2-5, with D hard to call. CDR1 is LGHNT and CDR2 is FRNRAP in the germline V gene. This CDR3 has 10 amino acids. V lost 9 bases and J 2 bases, leaving 4 bases between the germline ends. CDR3 DNA sequence: TGTGCTAGCGCGCAAGAGACCCAGTACTTC. Translating it yields CASAQETQYF.